The rows below give T cell receptor beta chains drawn from one sample of a study of blood T cells in healthy people across ages. TCRdb redid the calling of the 5' RACE reads with MiXCR, one entry per CDR3 protein. Of 600,000 to 650,000 distinct CDR3 sequences in the sample, around 54% were seen once. The sample was blood. These TCRs come from a man aged 60 to 69 in good health. Both conserved end residues are part of each CDR3. The order of the fields is V gene, D gene, CDR3 length, clone size, J gene, CDR3 DNA, CDR3 protein. D genes are given only for firm matches. Clone size is shown for a subset of rows, as once, few, many or a class of expanded clone.

v_gene: TRBV20-1; d_gene: TRBD2; len: 18; abundance: .; j_gene: TRBJ2-7; CDR3nt: TGCAGTGCTAGCCCCACGGGCGGACTAGCGGGAAACCCCTACGAGCAGTACTTC; CDR3aa: CSASPTGGLAGNPYEQYF
v_gene: TRBV10-3; d_gene: .; len: 12; abundance: .; j_gene: TRBJ2-7; CDR3nt: TGTGCCATCAACCGAGGGGGGAGCGAGCAGTACTTC; CDR3aa: CAINRGGSEQYF
v_gene: TRBV12-3/TRBV12-4; d_gene: TRBD1; len: 14; abundance: .; j_gene: TRBJ2-1; CDR3nt: TGTGCCAGCAGGACCCGGACAGGCGGCGATGAGCAGTTCTTC; CDR3aa: CASRTRTGGDEQFF
v_gene: TRBV20-1; d_gene: .; len: 15; abundance: .; j_gene: TRBJ1-5; CDR3nt: TGCAGTGCTCCCAATAGCGGGTTTGGCAATCGGCCCCAGCATTTT; CDR3aa: CSAPNSGFGNRPQHF
v_gene: TRBV27; d_gene: .; len: 13; abundance: .; j_gene: TRBJ2-7; CDR3nt: TGTGCCAGCAGTGTATCGGGGGCGGGGGAGCAGTACTTC; CDR3aa: CASSVSGAGEQYF
v_gene: TRBV7-2; d_gene: .; len: 14; abundance: .; j_gene: TRBJ2-3; CDR3nt: TGTGCCAGCAGCCCAGCGTATGGCACAGATACGCAGTATTTT; CDR3aa: CASSPAYGTDTQYF
v_gene: TRBV6-1; d_gene: .; len: 14; abundance: .; j_gene: TRBJ2-7; CDR3nt: TGTGCCAGCAGTGAGGGGGTGAACACCTACGAGCAGTACTTC; CDR3aa: CASSEGVNTYEQYF
v_gene: TRBV20-1; d_gene: .; len: 14; abundance: .; j_gene: TRBJ1-2; CDR3nt: TGCAGTGCTACCCGAGTGGCAGGGAAGGAAGGCTACACCTTC; CDR3aa: CSATRVAGKEGYTF
v_gene: TRBV6-5; d_gene: TRBD1; len: 15; abundance: .; j_gene: TRBJ1-6; CDR3nt: TGTGCCAGCAGTTACTCGGGACAGGGATATTCACCCCTCCACTTT; CDR3aa: CASSYSGQGYSPLHF
v_gene: TRBV27; d_gene: TRBD1; len: 17; abundance: few; j_gene: TRBJ2-7; CDR3nt: TGTGCCAGCGGATATGCGACAGGGACAGGACAAGCTCGGGAGCAGTACTTC; CDR3aa: CASGYATGTGQAREQYF
v_gene: TRBV10-3; d_gene: .; len: 15; abundance: once; j_gene: TRBJ2-3; CDR3nt: TGTGCCATCAGCGCTGGGGTGGTAGTCTCAGATACGCAGTATTTT; CDR3aa: CAISAGVVVSDTQYF
v_gene: TRBV7-9; d_gene: .; len: 12; abundance: few; j_gene: TRBJ1-1; CDR3nt: TGTGCCAGCAGCTTATCCGACAGGAGGGCTTTCTTT; CDR3aa: CASSLSDRRAFF
v_gene: TRBV3-1; d_gene: TRBD2; len: 16; abundance: .; j_gene: TRBJ2-3; CDR3nt: TGTGCCAGCAGCCGACGACTAGCGGGTAGCACAGATACGCAGTATTTT; CDR3aa: CASSRRLAGSTDTQYF
v_gene: TRBV5-1; d_gene: .; len: 14; abundance: .; j_gene: TRBJ2-5; CDR3nt: TGCGCCAGCAGCTCCCTGGACTGGCAAGAGACCCAGTACTTC; CDR3aa: CASSSLDWQETQYF
v_gene: TRBV29-1; d_gene: .; len: 12; abundance: few; j_gene: TRBJ2-5; CDR3nt: TGCAGCGTTGTCCGCTACCAAGAGACCCAGTACTTC; CDR3aa: CSVVRYQETQYF
v_gene: TRBV18; d_gene: .; len: 15; abundance: .; j_gene: TRBJ2-5; CDR3nt: TGTGCCAGCTCACCATTTGCGGGGAGTCAAGAGACCCAGTACTTC; CDR3aa: CASSPFAGSQETQYF
v_gene: TRBV4-1; d_gene: .; len: 17; abundance: few; j_gene: TRBJ1-4; CDR3nt: TGCGCCAGCAGCCAGCTTCCCTCGGGGGCGGCTAATGAAAAACTGTTTTTT; CDR3aa: CASSQLPSGAANEKLFF
v_gene: TRBV10-3; d_gene: .; len: 13; abundance: .; j_gene: TRBJ2-3; CDR3nt: TGTGCCATCAGTGGCTCTCCCACAGATACGCAGTATTTT; CDR3aa: CAISGSPTDTQYF
v_gene: TRBV10-1; d_gene: TRBD1; len: 14; abundance: .; j_gene: TRBJ2-7; CDR3nt: TGCGCCAGCAGTTCAGGGACAGCCCCGGACGAGCAGTACTTC; CDR3aa: CASSSGTAPDEQYF
v_gene: TRBV10-3; d_gene: .; len: 14; abundance: .; j_gene: TRBJ2-2; CDR3nt: TGTGCCATCAGGCAGGGGTCGAACACCGGGGAGCTGTTTTTT; CDR3aa: CAIRQGSNTGELFF
v_gene: TRBV5-1; d_gene: TRBD1; len: 14; abundance: .; j_gene: TRBJ1-2; CDR3nt: TGCGCCAGCAGCTCCCCGGGACAGGGACTCGGCTACACCTTC; CDR3aa: CASSSPGQGLGYTF
v_gene: TRBV7-2; d_gene: TRBD1; len: 16; abundance: few; j_gene: TRBJ2-7; CDR3nt: TGTGCCAGCAGCTTAGCGCCGGACAGGGACCTCTACGAGCAGTACTTC; CDR3aa: CASSLAPDRDLYEQYF
v_gene: TRBV20-1; d_gene: .; len: 19; abundance: few; j_gene: TRBJ2-1; CDR3nt: TGCAGTGCTAGTTCAAGGGGGACAGGGAGTAGCGGGGTCTATAATGAGCAGTTCTTC; CDR3aa: CSASSRGTGSSGVYNEQFF
v_gene: TRBV3-1; d_gene: .; len: 13; abundance: .; j_gene: TRBJ2-6; CDR3nt: TGTGCCAGCAGCTCTCGTGGGGCCAACGTCCTGACTTTC; CDR3aa: CASSSRGANVLTF
v_gene: TRBV4-1; d_gene: TRBD2; len: 18; abundance: once; j_gene: TRBJ2-5; CDR3nt: TGCGCCAGCAGCCCCCGGGGGGGGGTAGCGGGGAGTAAAGAGACCCAGTACTTC; CDR3aa: CASSPRGGVAGSKETQYF
v_gene: TRBV7-7; d_gene: .; len: 14; abundance: .; j_gene: TRBJ2-5; CDR3nt: TGTGCCAGCAGCCCCGGGGTTGGGGAAGAGACCCAGTACTTC; CDR3aa: CASSPGVGEETQYF
v_gene: TRBV29-1; d_gene: TRBD1; len: 13; abundance: .; j_gene: TRBJ1-1; CDR3nt: TGCAGCGTGGGAAGGACAGGGAACACTGAAGCTTTCTTT; CDR3aa: CSVGRTGNTEAFF
v_gene: TRBV20-1; d_gene: TRBD1; len: 14; abundance: few; j_gene: TRBJ2-7; CDR3nt: TGCAGTGCTAGCAACCGGGACAGGGGCTACGAGCAGTACTTC; CDR3aa: CSASNRDRGYEQYF